This record covers a single TCR beta chain. Its target is not known. The sample belongs to a study of healthy donors' naive CD4 and CD8 T cells. Starting from roughly 0.45 ug of total RNA, TCR libraries were made with linear amplification. TCRdb re-derived calls from the reads in MiXCR, one entry per CDR3 protein. Here the sample spans 200,000 or so distinct CDR3 sequences, over 60% being singletons. There are 16 residues in the CDR3. Germline V CDR1 and CDR2: SGHNT, YYREEE (reference sequence). The V gene end was trimmed by 5 bases and the J gene end by 6 bases; junction bases not matched to a gene: 11. Notes on the study in general: Negatively charged CDR3s marked CD8+ lineage; positively charged CDR3s marked CD4+ lineage. Bulk sequencing left alpha and beta chains unpaired.

The V gene is TRBV5-4, the J gene TRBJ2-7; 13 positions match TRBD2. The clonotype comes from a pool of human donors in good health; the sample pools cells from several healthy donors. Sequencing used naive CD4+ and CD8+ T cells sorted from blood, pooled from several donors. The CDR3 reads CASSSRTSGRLSEQYF. CDR3 sequence (DNA): TGTGCCAGCAGTTCTCGGACTAGCGGGAGACTGAGCGAGCAGTACTTC.